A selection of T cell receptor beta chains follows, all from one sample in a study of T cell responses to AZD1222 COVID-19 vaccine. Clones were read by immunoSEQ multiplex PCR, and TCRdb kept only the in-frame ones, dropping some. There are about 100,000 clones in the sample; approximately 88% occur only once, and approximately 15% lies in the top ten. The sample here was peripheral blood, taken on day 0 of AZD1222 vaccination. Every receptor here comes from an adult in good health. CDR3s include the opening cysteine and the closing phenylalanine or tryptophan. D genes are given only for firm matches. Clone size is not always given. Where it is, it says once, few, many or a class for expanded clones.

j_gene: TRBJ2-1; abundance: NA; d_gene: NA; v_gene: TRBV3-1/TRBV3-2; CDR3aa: CASSSDSYNEQFF; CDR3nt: TGTGCCAGCAGCTCTGACAGCTACAATGAGCAGTTCTTC
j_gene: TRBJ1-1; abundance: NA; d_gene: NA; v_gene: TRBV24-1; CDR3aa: CATRQAGTANTEAFF; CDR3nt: TGTGCCACCAGACAAGCCGGGACTGCTAACACTGAAGCTTTCTTT
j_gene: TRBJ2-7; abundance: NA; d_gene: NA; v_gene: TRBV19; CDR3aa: CASSIGGTYEQYF; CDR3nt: TGTGCCAGTAGTATTGGGGGAACCTACGAGCAGTACTTC
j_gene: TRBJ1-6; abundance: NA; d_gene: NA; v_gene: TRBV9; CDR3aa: CASSWGAGEASPLHF; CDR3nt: TGTGCCAGCAGCTGGGGGGCAGGGGAGGCTTCACCCCTCCACTTT
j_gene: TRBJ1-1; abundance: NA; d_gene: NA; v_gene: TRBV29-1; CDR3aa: CSVEEGHQNTEAFF; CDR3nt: TGCAGCGTTGAAGAGGGACACCAAAACACTGAAGCTTTCTTT
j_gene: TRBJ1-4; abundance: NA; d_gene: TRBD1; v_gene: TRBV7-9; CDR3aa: CASSVLTQGSEKLFF; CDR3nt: TGTGCCAGCAGCGTTCTAACACAGGGGAGTGAAAAACTGTTTTTT
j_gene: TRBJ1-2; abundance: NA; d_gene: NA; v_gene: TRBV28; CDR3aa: CASTSEGPYPGYTF; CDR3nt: TGTGCCAGCACCTCGGAAGGTCCCTATCCTGGCTACACCTTC
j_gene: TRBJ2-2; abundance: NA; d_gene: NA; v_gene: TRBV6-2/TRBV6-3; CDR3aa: CASSPAGLNTGELFF; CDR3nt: TGTGCCAGCAGCCCGGCAGGGTTGAACACCGGGGAGCTGTTTTTT
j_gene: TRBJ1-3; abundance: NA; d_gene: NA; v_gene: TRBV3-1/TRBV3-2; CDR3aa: CASSPNREGRFHSGNTIYF; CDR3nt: TGTGCCAGCAGCCCGAATAGAGAGGGACGGTTTCACTCTGGAAACACCATATATTTT
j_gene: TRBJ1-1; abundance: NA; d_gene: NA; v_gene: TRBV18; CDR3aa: CASSINTEAFF; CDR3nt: TGTGCCAGCTCGATAAACACTGAAGCTTTCTTT
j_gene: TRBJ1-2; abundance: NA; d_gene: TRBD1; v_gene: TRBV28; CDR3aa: CASSLTGVLIYGYTF; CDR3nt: TGTGCCAGCAGTTTAACAGGGGTCCTTATCTATGGCTACACCTTC
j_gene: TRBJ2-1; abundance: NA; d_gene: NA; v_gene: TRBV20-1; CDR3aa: CSALGYNEQFF; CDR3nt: TGCAGTGCTCTAGGTTACAATGAGCAGTTCTTC
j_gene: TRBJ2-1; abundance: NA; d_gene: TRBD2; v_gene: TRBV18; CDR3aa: CASSLRTSGDNEQFF; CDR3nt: TGTGCCAGCTCACTGCGGACTAGCGGGGATAATGAGCAGTTCTTC
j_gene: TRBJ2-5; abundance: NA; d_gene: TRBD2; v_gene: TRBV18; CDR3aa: CASSVTSGGANAETQYF; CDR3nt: TGTGCCAGCTCAGTGACTAGCGGGGGGGCCAACGCTGAGACCCAGTACTTC
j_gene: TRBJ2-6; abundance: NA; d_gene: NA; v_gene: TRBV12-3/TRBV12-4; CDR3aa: CASSFATGPVLTF; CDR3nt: TGTGCCAGCAGTTTTGCAACAGGTCCCGTCCTGACTTTC
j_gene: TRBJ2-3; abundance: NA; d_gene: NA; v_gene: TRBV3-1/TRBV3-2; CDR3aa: CASSQTGSRAADTQYF; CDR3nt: TGTGCCAGCAGCCAAACAGGGTCGCGGGCGGCAGATACGCAGTATTTT
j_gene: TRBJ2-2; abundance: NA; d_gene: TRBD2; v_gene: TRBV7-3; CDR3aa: CASSSRTSGIGTGELFF; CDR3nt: TGTGCCAGCAGCTCCAGGACTAGCGGGATTGGCACCGGGGAGCTGTTTTTT
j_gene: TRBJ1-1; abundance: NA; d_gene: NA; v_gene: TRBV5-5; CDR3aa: CASSLGDGWNTEAFF; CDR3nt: TGTGCCAGCAGCCTCGGGGACGGGTGGAACACTGAAGCTTTCTTT
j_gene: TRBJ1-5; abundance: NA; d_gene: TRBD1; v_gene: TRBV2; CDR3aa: CASSGDREDQPQHF; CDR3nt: TGTGCCAGCAGTGGGGACAGGGAGGATCAGCCCCAGCATTTT
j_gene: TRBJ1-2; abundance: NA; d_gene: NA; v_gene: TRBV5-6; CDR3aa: CASSLGTLRGYTF; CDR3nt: TGTGCCAGCAGCCTCGGGACACTCAGGGGCTACACCTTC
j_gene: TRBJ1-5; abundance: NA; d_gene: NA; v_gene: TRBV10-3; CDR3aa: CAISESSERNQPQHF; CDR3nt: TGTGCCATCAGTGAGTCTTCGGAGCGCAATCAGCCCCAGCATTTT
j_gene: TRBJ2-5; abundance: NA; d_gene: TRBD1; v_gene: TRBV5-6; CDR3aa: CASSGQGQPGETQYF; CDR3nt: TGTGCCAGCAGCGGACAGGGGCAGCCGGGTGAGACCCAGTACTTC
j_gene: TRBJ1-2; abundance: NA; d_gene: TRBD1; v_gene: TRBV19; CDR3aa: CASSHRTQGAGGYTF; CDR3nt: TGTGCCAGTTCTCACCGGACTCAGGGGGCAGGTGGCTACACCTTC
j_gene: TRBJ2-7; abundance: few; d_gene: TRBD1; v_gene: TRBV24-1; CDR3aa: CATSGRTGDTYEQYF; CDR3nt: TGTGCCACCAGTGGGCGGACAGGGGACACCTACGAGCAGTACTTC
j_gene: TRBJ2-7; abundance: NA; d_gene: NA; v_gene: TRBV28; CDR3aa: CASSFRGVGYEQYF; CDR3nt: TGTGCCAGCAGTTTTAGGGGCGTAGGATACGAGCAGTACTTC
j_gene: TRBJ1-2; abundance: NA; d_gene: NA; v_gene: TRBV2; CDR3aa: CASTRANYGYTF; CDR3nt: TGTGCCAGCACTAGGGCGAACTATGGCTACACCTTC
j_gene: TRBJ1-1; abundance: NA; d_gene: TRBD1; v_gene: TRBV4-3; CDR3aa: CASRMMDFRGGVNTEAFF; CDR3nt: TGCGCCAGCAGGATGATGGATTTCAGGGGGGGGGTGAACACTGAAGCTTTCTTT
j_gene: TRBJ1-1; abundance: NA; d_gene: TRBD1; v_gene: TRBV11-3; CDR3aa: CASSSGGRTEAFF; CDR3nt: TGTGCCAGCAGCTCAGGGGGAAGGACTGAAGCTTTCTTT
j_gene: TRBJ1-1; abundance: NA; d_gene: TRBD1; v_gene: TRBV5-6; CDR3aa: CASSTPNRGSEAFF; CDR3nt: TGTGCCAGCAGCACCCCCAACAGGGGGTCAGAAGCTTTCTTT
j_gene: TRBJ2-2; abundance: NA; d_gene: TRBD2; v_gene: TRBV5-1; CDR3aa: CASSRGLAGTGELFF; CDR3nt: TGCGCCAGCAGCCGGGGACTAGCGGGAACCGGGGAGCTGTTTTTT
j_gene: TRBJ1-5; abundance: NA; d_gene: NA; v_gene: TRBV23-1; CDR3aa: CASSQPPDFSNQPQHF; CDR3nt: TGCGCCAGCAGTCAGCCGCCGGACTTTAGCAATCAGCCCCAGCATTTT
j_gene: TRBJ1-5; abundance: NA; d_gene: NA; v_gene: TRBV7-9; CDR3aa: CASSSDRTNQPQHF; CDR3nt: TGTGCCAGCAGCTCAGACAGGACGAATCAGCCCCAGCATTTT
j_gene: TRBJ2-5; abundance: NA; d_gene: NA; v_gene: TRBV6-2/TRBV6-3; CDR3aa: CASSSSKSGYQETQYF; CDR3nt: TGTGCCAGCAGCTCTTCAAAATCAGGTTACCAAGAGACCCAGTACTTC
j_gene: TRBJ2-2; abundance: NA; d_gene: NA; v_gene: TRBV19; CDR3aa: CASSLDVRGIGELFF; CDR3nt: TGTGCCAGTAGTTTGGACGTCCGAGGGATCGGGGAGCTGTTTTTT
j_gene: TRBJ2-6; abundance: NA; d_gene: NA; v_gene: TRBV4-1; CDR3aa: CASSLPRDPSGANVLTF; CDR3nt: TGCGCCAGCAGCCTCCCCCGGGATCCCTCTGGGGCCAACGTCCTGACTTTC
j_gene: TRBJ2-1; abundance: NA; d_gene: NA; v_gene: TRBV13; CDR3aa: CASSFEGGFYNEQFF; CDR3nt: TGTGCCAGCAGCTTTGAAGGGGGATTCTACAATGAGCAGTTCTTC
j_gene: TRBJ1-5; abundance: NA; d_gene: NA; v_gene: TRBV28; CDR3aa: CASSLSGEDQPQHF; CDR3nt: TGTGCCAGCAGTTTATCAGGGGAAGATCAGCCCCAGCATTTT
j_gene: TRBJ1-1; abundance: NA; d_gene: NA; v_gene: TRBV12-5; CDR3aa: CASGLIINTEAFF; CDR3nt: TGTGCTAGTGGTTTGATAATAAACACTGAAGCTTTCTTT
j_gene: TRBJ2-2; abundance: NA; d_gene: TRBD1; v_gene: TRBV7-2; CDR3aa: CASSQRQGSTGELFF; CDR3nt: TGTGCCAGCAGCCAACGACAGGGGTCCACCGGGGAGCTGTTTTTT
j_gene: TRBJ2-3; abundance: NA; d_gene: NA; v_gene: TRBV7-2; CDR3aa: CASSFRDRTDTQYF; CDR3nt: TGTGCCAGCAGCTTTAGGGATAGGACAGATACGCAGTATTTT
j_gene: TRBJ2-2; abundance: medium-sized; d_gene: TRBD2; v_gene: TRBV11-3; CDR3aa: CASSLDQRGDPTGELFF; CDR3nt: TGTGCCAGCAGCTTAGACCAGCGGGGAGACCCCACCGGGGAGCTGTTTTTT
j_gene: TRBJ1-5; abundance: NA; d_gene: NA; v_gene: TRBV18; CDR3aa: CASSLGQINQPQHF; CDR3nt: TGTGCCAGCTCATTAGGACAGATCAATCAGCCCCAGCATTTT
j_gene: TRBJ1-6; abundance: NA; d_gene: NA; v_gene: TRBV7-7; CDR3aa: CASSLTYNSPLHF; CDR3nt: TGTGCTAGCAGCCTAACATACAATTCACCCCTCCACTTT
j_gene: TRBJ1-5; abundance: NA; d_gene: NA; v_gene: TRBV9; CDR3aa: CASSVDGSNQPQHF; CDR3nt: TGTGCCAGCAGCGTCGACGGTAGCAATCAGCCCCAGCATTTT
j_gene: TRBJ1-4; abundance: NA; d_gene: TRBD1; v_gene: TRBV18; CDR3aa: CASSAGQGDGKLFF; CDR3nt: TGTGCCAGCTCAGCGGGACAGGGCGATGGAAAACTGTTTTTT
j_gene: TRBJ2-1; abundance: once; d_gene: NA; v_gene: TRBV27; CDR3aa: CASRRFPGVTNEQFF; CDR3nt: TGTGCCAGCAGGCGTTTCCCCGGGGTTACCAATGAGCAGTTCTTC
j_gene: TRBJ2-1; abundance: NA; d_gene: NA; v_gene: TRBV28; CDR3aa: CASTPTDYNEQFF; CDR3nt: TGTGCCAGCACCCCGACGGATTACAATGAGCAGTTCTTC
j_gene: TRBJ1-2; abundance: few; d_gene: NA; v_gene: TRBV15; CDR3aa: CATSRGPLGGYTF; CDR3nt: TGTGCCACCAGCAGAGGGCCCCTCGGTGGCTACACCTTC
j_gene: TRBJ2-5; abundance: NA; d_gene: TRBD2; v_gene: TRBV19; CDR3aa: CASSITTSDETQYF; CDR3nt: TGTGCCAGTAGTATCACCACTAGCGATGAGACCCAGTACTTC
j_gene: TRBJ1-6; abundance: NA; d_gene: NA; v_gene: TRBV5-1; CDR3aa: CASSTDRDSPLHF; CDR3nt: TGCGCCAGCAGCACGGATCGGGATTCACCCCTCCACTTT
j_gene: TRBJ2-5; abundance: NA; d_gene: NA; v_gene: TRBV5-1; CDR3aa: CASSPKPSGETQYF; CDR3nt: TGCGCCAGCAGCCCCAAACCGTCAGGGGAGACCCAGTACTTC
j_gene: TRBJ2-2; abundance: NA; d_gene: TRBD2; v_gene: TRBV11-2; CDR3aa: CASRPPGGSTGELFF; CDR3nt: TGTGCCAGCAGGCCCCCGGGGGGGAGCACCGGGGAGCTGTTTTTT
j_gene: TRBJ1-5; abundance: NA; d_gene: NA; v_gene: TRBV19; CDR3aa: CASAASGPWSGNQPQHF; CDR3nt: TGTGCCAGTGCCGCTTCCGGGCCATGGTCAGGCAATCAGCCCCAGCATTTT
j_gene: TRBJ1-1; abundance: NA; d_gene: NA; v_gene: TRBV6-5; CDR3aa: CASSLLQGNTEAFF; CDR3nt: TGTGCCAGCAGCTTACTCCAGGGGAACACTGAAGCTTTCTTT
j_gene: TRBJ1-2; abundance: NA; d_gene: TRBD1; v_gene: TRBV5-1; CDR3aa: CASSPDREAVTF; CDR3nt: TGCGCCAGCAGCCCTGACAGGGAGGCGGTCACCTTC
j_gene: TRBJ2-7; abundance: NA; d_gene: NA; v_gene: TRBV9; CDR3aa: CASSVAGLPSDEQYF; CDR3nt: TGTGCCAGCAGCGTAGCAGGACTACCCTCCGACGAGCAGTACTTC
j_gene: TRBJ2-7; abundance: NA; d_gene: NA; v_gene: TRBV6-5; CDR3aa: CASSYSGRSYEQYF; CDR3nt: TGTGCCAGCAGTTATTCTGGTAGAAGCTACGAGCAGTACTTC
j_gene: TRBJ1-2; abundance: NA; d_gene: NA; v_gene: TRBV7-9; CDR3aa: CASTPTRTGYTF; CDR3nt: TGTGCCAGCACCCCGACCAGAACTGGCTACACCTTC
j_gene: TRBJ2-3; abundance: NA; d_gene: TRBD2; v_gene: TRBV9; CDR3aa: CASSVDSGGGQYF; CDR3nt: TGTGCCAGCAGCGTAGATAGCGGGGGTGGGCAGTATTTT
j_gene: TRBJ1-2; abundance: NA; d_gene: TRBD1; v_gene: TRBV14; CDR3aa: CASSQEAGGAAGGYTF; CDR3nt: TGTGCCAGCAGCCAAGAAGCAGGGGGCGCGGCTGGTGGCTACACCTTC